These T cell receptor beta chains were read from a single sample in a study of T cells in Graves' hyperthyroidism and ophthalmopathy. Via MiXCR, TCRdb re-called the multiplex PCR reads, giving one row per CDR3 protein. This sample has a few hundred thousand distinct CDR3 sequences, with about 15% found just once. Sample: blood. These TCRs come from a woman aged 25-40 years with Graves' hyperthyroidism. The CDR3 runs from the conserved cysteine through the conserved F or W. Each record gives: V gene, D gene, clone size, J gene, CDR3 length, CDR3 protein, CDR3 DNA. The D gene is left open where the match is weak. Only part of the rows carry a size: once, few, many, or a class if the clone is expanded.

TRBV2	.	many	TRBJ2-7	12	CASSATRYEQYF	TGTGCCAGCAGTGCCACACGTTACGAGCAGTACTTC
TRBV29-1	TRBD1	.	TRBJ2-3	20	CSVEDGTGDHFFVGTDTQYF	TGCAGCGTTGAAGATGGGACAGGGGATCATTTTTTTGTCGGCACAGATACGCAGTATTTT
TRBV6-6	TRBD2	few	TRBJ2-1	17	CASSYSRWLAGNNEQFF	TGTGCCAGCAGTTACTCGAGGTGGCTAGCGGGTAACAATGAGCAGTTCTTC
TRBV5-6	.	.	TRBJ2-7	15	CASSSRGHYSYEQYF	TGTGCCAGCAGCTCCCGCGGACACTACTCCTACGAGCAGTACTTC
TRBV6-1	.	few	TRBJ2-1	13	CASSYPADNEQFF	TGTGCCAGCAGTTACCCCGCGGACAATGAGCAGTTCTTC
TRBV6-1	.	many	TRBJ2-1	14	CASSPGEMYNEQFF	TGTGCCAGCAGTCCCGGGGAAATGTACAATGAGCAGTTCTTC
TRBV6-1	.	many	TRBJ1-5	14	CASRPAGSGQPQHF	TGTGCCAGCAGGCCTGCGGGGTCAGGTCAGCCCCAGCATTTT
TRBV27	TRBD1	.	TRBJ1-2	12	CASRTGGGGYTF	TGTGCCAGCAGGACAGGGGGCGGTGGCTACACCTTC
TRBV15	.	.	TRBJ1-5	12	CATSRDHSPQHF	TGTGCCACCAGCAGAGATCATTCCCCCCAGCATTTT
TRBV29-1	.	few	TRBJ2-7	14	CSGLGTSPPYEQYF	TGCAGCGGCCTAGGGACTTCTCCTCCCTACGAGCAGTACTTC
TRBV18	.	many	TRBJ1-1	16	CASSSGTAQGNTEAFF	TGTGCCAGCTCGAGCGGGACGGCCCAGGGGAACACTGAAGCTTTCTTT
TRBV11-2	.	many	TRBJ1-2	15	CASSPLGRAQRGYTF	TGTGCCAGCAGCCCTTTGGGGAGGGCCCAAAGGGGCTACACCTTC
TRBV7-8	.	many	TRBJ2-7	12	CASSFTSSEQYF	TGTGCCAGCAGCTTTACTAGCTCCGAGCAGTACTTC
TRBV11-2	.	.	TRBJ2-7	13	CASSLDRVKEQYF	TGTGCCAGCAGCTTAGATCGGGTTAAGGAGCAGTACTTC
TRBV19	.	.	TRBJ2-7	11	CASGGGYEQYF	TGTGCCAGTGGAGGCGGCTACGAGCAGTACTTC
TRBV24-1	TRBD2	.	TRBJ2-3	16	CATSDSAAGGFDTQYF	TGTGCCACCAGTGATTCGGCAGCGGGAGGGTTTGATACGCAGTATTTT
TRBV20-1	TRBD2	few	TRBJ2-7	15	CSAQHLIAGSYEQYF	TGCAGTGCCCAACACCTAATAGCGGGAAGCTACGAGCAGTACTTC
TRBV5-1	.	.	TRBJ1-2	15	CASSWDVKNTYGYTF	TGCGCCAGCAGCTGGGACGTTAAGAACACCTATGGCTACACCTTC
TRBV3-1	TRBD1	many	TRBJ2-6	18	CASTPGPGQGAGANVLTF	TGTGCCAGCACCCCAGGACCGGGACAGGGTGCTGGGGCCAACGTCCTGACTTTC
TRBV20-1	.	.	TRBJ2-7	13	CSARDWREYEQYF	TGCAGTGCTAGAGATTGGAGGGAATACGAGCAGTACTTC
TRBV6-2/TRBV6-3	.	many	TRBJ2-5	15	CASSLVGGGVKTQYF	TGTGCCAGCAGTCTAGTTGGAGGGGGAGTGAAGACCCAGTACTTC
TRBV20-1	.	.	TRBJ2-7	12	CSARALTYEQYF	TGCAGTGCTAGGGCGTTAACCTACGAGCAGTACTTC
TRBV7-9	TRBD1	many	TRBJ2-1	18	CASSLAVRGQGTYNEQFF	TGTGCCAGCAGCTTAGCGGTAAGAGGACAGGGCACCTACAATGAGCAGTTCTTC
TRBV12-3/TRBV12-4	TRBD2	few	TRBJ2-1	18	CASSLMTSGRSPYNGQFF	TGTGCCAGCAGTTTAATGACTAGCGGGAGGAGCCCCTACAATGGGCAGTTCTTC
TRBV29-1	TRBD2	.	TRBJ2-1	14	CSGGGLAGVGEQFF	TGCAGCGGGGGGGGACTAGCGGGAGTGGGTGAGCAGTTCTTC
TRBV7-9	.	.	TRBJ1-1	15	CASSLVVYLDTEAFF	TGTGCCAGCAGCTTAGTGGTGTACCTGGACACTGAAGCTTTCTTT
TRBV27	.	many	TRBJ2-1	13	CASRRAGADEQFF	TGTGCCAGCAGGAGGGCAGGGGCGGATGAGCAGTTCTTC
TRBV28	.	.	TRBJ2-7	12	CASKGPSYEQYF	TGTGCCAGCAAGGGCCCTTCCTACGAGCAGTACTTC
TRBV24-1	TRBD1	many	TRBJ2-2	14	CAATGQGGTGELFF	TGTGCCGCCACTGGACAGGGGGGCACCGGGGAGCTGTTTTTT
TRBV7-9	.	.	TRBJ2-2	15	CASVRGLSNTGELFF	TGTGCCAGCGTTAGGGGCCTTTCCAACACCGGGGAGCTGTTTTTT
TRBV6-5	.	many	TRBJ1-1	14	CASSYTTVNTEAFF	TGTGCCAGCAGTTACACGACAGTGAACACTGAAGCTTTCTTT
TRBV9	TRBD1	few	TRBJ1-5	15	CASSGPGQGNQPQHF	TGTGCCAGCAGCGGCCCGGGACAGGGTAATCAGCCCCAGCATTTT